Listed below are T cell receptor beta chains from one sample, sequenced in a study of T-cell reconstitution after alpha-beta-depleted transplantation in children. TCRdb redid the calling of the PCR reads with MiXCR, one entry per CDR3 protein. The table records 400,000 to 500,000 distinct CDR3 sequences, 11% of them present only once. Specimen: PBMCs from the stem cell graft donor, collected from the stem cell graft. Every receptor here comes from a human donor who donated a stem cell graft to a child with acute myeloid leukemia. CDR3s include the opening cysteine and the closing phenylalanine or tryptophan. A D gene is named only where the DNA matches it firmly. The size of a clone is reported for some rows only, either as once, few or many, or as a class for expanded clones.

size,V,D,J,CDR3,DNA
few,TRBV30,TRBD2,TRBJ2-1,CAWSSKRGYNEQFF,TGTGCCTGGAGTTCTAAGCGGGGGTACAATGAGCAGTTCTTC
few,TRBV5-1,TRBD2,TRBJ2-7,CASSLSPLSGRAYEQYF,TGCGCCAGCAGCTTGTCCCCTCTTAGCGGGAGGGCCTACGAGCAGTACTTC
-,TRBV20-1,-,TRBJ1-4,CSARRPATNEKLFF,TGCAGTGCTCGAAGGCCAGCAACTAATGAAAAACTGTTTTTT
many,TRBV9,-,TRBJ2-5,CASSVGTTETQYF,TGTGCCAGCAGCGTAGGGACAACGGAGACCCAGTACTTC
-,TRBV20-1,TRBD2,TRBJ2-2,CSASVAGVNTGELFF,TGCAGTGCTAGTGTGGCGGGAGTGAACACCGGGGAGCTGTTTTTT
many,TRBV20-1,TRBD1,TRBJ1-5,CSVQGRGRGQPQHF,TGCAGTGTACAGGGCAGGGGGAGAGGGCAGCCCCAGCATTTT
many,TRBV4-3,-,TRBJ2-3,CASSQRKTDTQYF,TGCGCCAGCAGCCAAAGGAAGACAGATACGCAGTATTTT
-,TRBV20-1,TRBD1,TRBJ2-2,CSALTWDRANTGELFF,TGCAGTGCCCTGACCTGGGACAGGGCAAACACCGGGGAGCTGTTTTTT
-,TRBV12-3/TRBV12-4,-,TRBJ1-2,CASSFAAGYGYTF,TGTGCCAGCAGTTTTGCGGCCGGGTATGGCTACACCTTC
-,TRBV4-2,-,TRBJ2-5,CASSQEPLQETQYF,TGTGCCAGCAGCCAAGAGCCCTTGCAAGAGACCCAGTACTTC
few,TRBV5-1,-,TRBJ2-5,CASSLSARVQETQYF,TGCGCCAGCAGCTTGAGTGCCAGGGTACAAGAGACCCAGTACTTC
few,TRBV20-1,TRBD1,TRBJ2-7,CSAQDRGFPYEQYF,TGCAGTGCCCAAGACAGGGGATTTCCCTACGAGCAGTACTTC
few,TRBV3-1,TRBD2,TRBJ2-7,CASSQTAGGYEQYF,TGTGCCAGCAGCCAGACAGCGGGAGGGTACGAGCAGTACTTC
few,TRBV4-1,TRBD2,TRBJ2-1,CASSQGVGEGYNEQFF,TGCGCCAGCAGCCAAGGGGTAGGGGAGGGGTACAATGAGCAGTTCTTC
few,TRBV5-1,-,TRBJ2-7,CASSSSPGYEQYF,TGCGCCAGCAGCTCCTCCCCCGGCTACGAGCAGTACTTC
-,TRBV9,-,TRBJ1-6,CASSNAPGQSSYNSPLHF,TGTGCCAGCAGCAACGCCCCGGGACAAAGCTCCTATAATTCACCCCTCCACTTT
few,TRBV7-2,TRBD2,TRBJ2-3,CASSLAASGLPPDTQYF,TGTGCCAGCAGCTTAGCGGCTAGCGGCCTCCCCCCAGATACGCAGTATTTT
-,TRBV30,TRBD1,TRBJ1-2,CAWSGQGGGYTF,TGTGCCTGGAGTGGACAGGGGGGTGGCTACACCTTC
-,TRBV12-3/TRBV12-4,-,TRBJ2-1,CASSSLGLSFDARDNEQFF,TGTGCCAGCAGTTCCCTGGGTTTGAGTTTCGACGCCCGTGACAATGAGCAGTTCTTC
few,TRBV9,-,TRBJ2-2,CASSVGRVTGELFF,TGTGCCAGCAGCGTAGGCAGGGTTACCGGGGAGCTGTTTTTT
few,TRBV20-1,-,TRBJ2-2,CSARGLGPIPGELFF,TGCAGTGCTAGAGGCCTGGGACCTATCCCCGGGGAGCTGTTTTTT
few,TRBV7-9,TRBD2,TRBJ2-1,CASSRLAGDEQFF,TGTGCCAGCAGCCGACTAGCGGGGGATGAGCAGTTCTTC
few,TRBV27,-,TRBJ1-1,CASSLFMSVNTEAFF,TGTGCCAGCAGTTTATTTATGTCAGTGAACACTGAAGCTTTCTTT
few,TRBV20-1,TRBD2,TRBJ2-5,CSARGERGDQETQYF,TGCAGTGCTAGAGGAGAGCGGGGGGATCAAGAGACCCAGTACTTC
-,TRBV10-3,TRBD2,TRBJ2-5,CAIRRGLAGPQETQYF,TGTGCCATCAGGCGCGGACTAGCGGGACCTCAAGAGACCCAGTACTTC
many,TRBV7-2,-,TRBJ2-2,CASSRGETSPNTGELFF,TGTGCCAGCAGCCGTGGGGAGACTAGTCCGAACACCGGGGAGCTGTTTTTT
once,TRBV20-1,-,TRBJ2-7,CSARTPGPYEQYF,TGCAGTGCTAGAACCCCTGGTCCCTACGAGCAGTACTTC
medium-sized,TRBV18,TRBD2,TRBJ2-1,CASSPRAGADNEQFF,TGTGCCAGCTCACCACGGGCGGGAGCCGACAATGAGCAGTTCTTC
few,TRBV10-3,-,TRBJ2-7,CAIRTEGEGDEQYF,TGTGCCATCAGAACAGAGGGGGAGGGGGACGAGCAGTACTTC
few,TRBV27,-,TRBJ2-1,CASSLFGPGTYNEQFF,TGTGCCAGCAGTTTATTTGGGCCAGGGACGTACAATGAGCAGTTCTTC
few,TRBV12-3/TRBV12-4,-,TRBJ1-1,CASSLGGKRVNTEAFF,TGTGCCAGCAGTTTGGGCGGGAAAAGGGTGAACACTGAAGCTTTCTTT
few,TRBV15,TRBD1,TRBJ1-5,CATSRTGATLSNQPQHF,TGTGCCACCAGCAGGACAGGGGCAACTTTGAGCAATCAGCCCCAGCATTTT
few,TRBV7-9,TRBD1,TRBJ2-5,CASSDTDRGTETQYF,TGTGCCAGCAGCGATACAGACAGGGGAACCGAGACCCAGTACTTC
few,TRBV7-2,-,TRBJ2-5,CASSLAVNQETQYF,TGTGCCAGCAGCTTAGCGGTCAACCAAGAGACCCAGTACTTC
-,TRBV5-6,-,TRBJ2-3,CASSLAAGDTQYF,TGTGCCAGCAGCTTAGCCGCCGGGGATACGCAGTATTTT
many,TRBV5-1,-,TRBJ2-5,CASTTRDNQETQYF,TGCGCCAGCACAACCCGGGACAACCAAGAGACCCAGTACTTC
few,TRBV20-1,-,TRBJ2-1,CSARSGAAYNEQFF,TGCAGTGCTAGATCCGGGGCGGCCTACAATGAGCAGTTCTTC
few,TRBV7-3,TRBD1,TRBJ2-2,CASSFVTGGTGELFF,TGTGCCAGCAGCTTCGTGACAGGGGGGACCGGGGAGCTGTTTTTT
many,TRBV7-2,TRBD1,TRBJ2-2,CASGPGTVHTGELFF,TGTGCCAGCGGTCCGGGGACAGTCCATACCGGGGAGCTGTTTTTT
-,TRBV15,TRBD1,TRBJ2-5,CATSSRQQGLETQYF,TGTGCCACCAGCAGCAGACAACAGGGGTTAGAGACCCAGTACTTC
-,TRBV29-1,TRBD1,TRBJ1-2,CSGEQGGGYTF,TGCAGCGGCGAACAGGGGGGCGGCTACACCTTC
few,TRBV15,-,TRBJ2-3,CATSRQNGDTQYF,TGTGCCACCAGCCGACAGAATGGGGATACGCAGTATTTT